This entry concerns a single T cell receptor (beta chain). The data belong to a study of blood T cell repertoires in COVID-19. Repertoires were generated with immunoSEQ multiplex PCR, while TCRdb's copy carries only in-frame clones and drops some. The data show 270,000 or so clones, about 89% seen once. Trimming removed 1 base from V and 5 bases from J; junction bases left unmatched: 3. Germline V lookup: CDR1 LNHDA, CDR2 SQIVND (reference sequence). The CDR3 covers 15 residues. This rearrangement joins TRBV19 to TRBJ2-1; 9 nucleotides align to TRBD1. Sequencing used peripheral blood. The clonotype was recovered from a man between 35 and 55 years old with acute or convalescent COVID-19. CDR3 DNA sequence: TGTGCCAGTAGTATAGTGGACAGGGGCAACAATGAGCAGTTCTTC. Amino acid sequence: CASSIVDRGNNEQFF.